This TCR beta chain stems from a study of blood T cell repertoires in COVID-19. Study-level information: From the United States, Italy and Spain came samples of acute and convalescent COVID-19. From T cells, B-cell-depleted T cells, or PBMCs came the material, which was cDNA or gDNA.

Original processing methods: Reference gene primer amplification gave nucleated cell count estimates. TCRdb keeps only in-frame clones here, not all; method: immunoSEQ multiplex PCR. V and J calls and clone size come straight from that table; D and trimming were deduced from the DNA. The sample holds roughly 330,000 clones, around 90% seen once. Patients from Seattle were sampled longitudinally, starting during active infection. This TCR came from a man younger than 40 with COVID-19, enrolled during active disease. Sequencing input: peripheral blood.

CDR3 residues: CASSQEGTGLEQYF. CDR3 bases: TGCGCCAGCAGCCAAGAAGGGACAGGGCTGGAGCAGTACTTC. This chain links TRBV4-3 with TRBJ2-7, with 9 nucleotides matching TRBD1. The CDR3 spans 14 residues. The germline V gene encodes CDR1 LGHNA and CDR2 YSLEER. J was trimmed by 7 bases and V by 0 bases; bases with no gene match: 4.